The present TCR beta chain was sequenced within a study of blood T cell repertoires in COVID-19. Looking at the study overall: Samples of COVID-19 (acute and convalescent) were obtained from the United States, Italy and Spain. PBMCs, B-cell-depleted T cells, or T cells were the source of the cDNA or gDNA that made up the material.

CDR1 is MNHEY, CDR2 SVGAGI, per germline. Trimming took 2 bases from V and 11 from J; bases not matched to a gene: 13. The CDR3 length is 16 residues. Authors' methods: Amplification of reference gene primers was used by the study to estimate nucleated cell counts. TCRdb keeps only in-frame clones here, not all; method: immunoSEQ multiplex PCR. For V, J and clone size, that table is used; D and trimming come from the DNA. This table holds fewer than 45,000 clones, roughly 90% found once. The J gene is TRBJ1-2, the V gene TRBV6-5; 11 positions agree with TRBD1. The receptor was isolated from a human donor in a cohort sampled during active COVID-19. Material: peripheral blood. The CDR3 DNA is TGTGCCAGCAGTTACCGTCGAGGGACAGGGGGTAATTTTTACACCTTC. Its protein is CASSYRRGTGGNFYTF.